Presented here are 5 T cell receptor beta chains from one specimen sequenced in a study of blood T cell repertoires in COVID-19. Profiled with immunoSEQ multiplex PCR; TCRdb holds only in-frame clones, not every one. Seen here are roughly 190,000 clones, roughly 80% observed once, and the top ten hold 9.5% to 15%. The sequenced sample consisted of peripheral blood. The receptors here all came from a woman in her 50s with acute or convalescent COVID-19.

To note about this clone: Within the sample, other DNA sequences also encode this same CDR3. The J gene is TRBJ2-1, the V gene TRBV6-2 or TRBV6-3; 7 bases are shared with TRBD2. The J segment lost 0 bases and the V segment lost 0 bases, leaving 2 bases of the junction unmatched. The germline V gene has CDR1 MNHEY and CDR2 SVGEGT. CDR3 length: 16 residues. The CDR3 here is CASSYSGGSSYNEQFF. CDR3 nucleotides: TGTGCCAGCAGTTACTCGGGCGGGAGCTCCTACAATGAGCAGTTCTTC.

The V gene is TRBV6-2 or TRBV6-3, the J gene TRBJ2-7; 8 bases agree with TRBD2. With V trimmed by 5 bases and J by 5 bases, 11 bases remained unmatched. From germline, CDR1 is MNHEY and CDR2 SVGEGT. The CDR3 is 15 residues long. The CDR3 loop is CASSDPDGRGNEQYF. In DNA form, the CDR3 reads TGTGCCAGCAGTGACCCCGACGGGAGGGGGAACGAGCAGTACTTC.

The chain uses TRBV9 and TRBJ2-1; D possibly corresponds to TRBD2 (6 bases). Germline CDR1 and CDR2: SGDLS and YYNGEE. The CDR3 extends over 15 amino acids. The V end lost 4 bases, the J end lost 6 bases, and 17 bases lay between the germline ends. CDR3 DNA: TGTGCCAGCAGCCCCTTTACCGGGGGTTTCAATGAGCAGTTCTTC. Residues: CASSPFTGGFNEQFF.

The chain couples TRBV5-1 to TRBJ2-2, with D possibly being TRBD1 (6 bases). The CDR3 totals 15 residues. Germline V gene data show CDR1 as SGHRS and CDR2 as YFSETQ. V lost 2 bases, J lost 3 bases, and 11 bases lay in between. CDR3 nucleotides: TGCGCCAGCAGCTTAAACACAGGGTACACCGGGGAGCTGTTTTTT. Translated, it gives CASSLNTGYTGELFF.

This clone turned up a few times. This sequence joins TRBV5-1 and TRBJ2-7; TRBD2 is a possible D gene (6 bases). The V gene lost 0 bases and the J gene lost 4 bases, with 14 bases spanning the gap. Germline CDR1 is SGHRS and CDR2 is YFSETQ. This CDR3 contains 15 residues. CDR3 protein: CASSLGGGSLYEQYF. The CDR3 DNA follows: TGCGCCAGCAGCTTGGGCGGAGGGAGCCTTTACGAGCAGTACTTC. Based on the CDR3 plus reference TRBV5-1 and TRBJ2-7, the full variable domain is KAGVTQTPRYLIKTRGQQVTLSCSPISGHRSVSWYQQTPGQGLQFLFEYFSETQRNKGNFPGRFSGRQFSNSRSEMNVSTLELGDSALYLCASSLGGGSLYEQYFGPGTRLTVT.